The rows below give T cell receptor beta chains drawn from one sample of a study of cytomegalovirus exposure and HLA in healthy donors. TCRdb keeps only in-frame clones here, not all; method: immunoSEQ multiplex PCR. The sample data list about 200,000 clones. Sequenced: PBMCs. Source of these receptors: a man aged 30 to 39 in good health and CMV-seronegative. Both conserved end residues are part of each CDR3. Each record gives: clone size, V gene, J gene, D gene, CDR3 protein, CDR3 DNA. The D gene is left open where the match is weak. The size field is filled for only some rows; it gives once, few, many or a size class.

abundance: .
v_gene: TRBV11-2
j_gene: TRBJ1-3
d_gene: TRBD1
CDR3aa: CASSFGQGRNTIYF
CDR3nt: TGTGCCAGCAGCTTCGGACAGGGTAGAAACACCATATATTTT

abundance: .
v_gene: TRBV6-1
j_gene: TRBJ1-2
d_gene: .
CDR3aa: CASSTLGGFDGYTF
CDR3nt: TGTGCCAGCAGCACCTTAGGGGGATTTGATGGCTACACCTTC

abundance: .
v_gene: TRBV18
j_gene: TRBJ2-5
d_gene: .
CDR3aa: CASSPNSAETQYF
CDR3nt: TGTGCCAGCTCACCAAACAGTGCGGAGACCCAGTACTTC

abundance: .
v_gene: TRBV19
j_gene: TRBJ2-4
d_gene: TRBD2
CDR3aa: CASSIWLGTSGRAWNKNIQYF
CDR3nt: TGTGCCAGTAGTATATGGTTGGGGACTAGCGGGAGGGCCTGGAACAAAAACATTCAGTACTTC

abundance: medium-sized
v_gene: TRBV19
j_gene: TRBJ1-1
d_gene: TRBD1
CDR3aa: CASNLQGAGTEAFF
CDR3nt: TGTGCCAGTAACCTTCAGGGGGCGGGCACTGAAGCTTTCTTT

abundance: .
v_gene: TRBV7-9
j_gene: TRBJ1-5
d_gene: .
CDR3aa: CASSLDGGGGNQPQHF
CDR3nt: TGTGCCAGCAGCTTAGACGGGGGTGGTGGCAATCAGCCCCAGCATTTT

abundance: .
v_gene: TRBV6-1
j_gene: TRBJ1-5
d_gene: .
CDR3aa: CASSWENNQPQHF
CDR3nt: TGTGCCAGCAGTTGGGAGAACAATCAGCCCCAGCATTTT

abundance: .
v_gene: TRBV4-3
j_gene: TRBJ1-2
d_gene: .
CDR3aa: CASSQRVGRLVYGHTF
CDR3nt: TGCGCCAGCAGCCAGAGGGTAGGGAGGTTGGTCTATGGCCACACCTTC

abundance: .
v_gene: TRBV5-1
j_gene: TRBJ2-2
d_gene: .
CDR3aa: CASSLVGAGELFF
CDR3nt: TGCGCCAGCAGCTTGGTAGGGGCCGGGGAGCTGTTTTTT

abundance: .
v_gene: TRBV2
j_gene: TRBJ2-3
d_gene: TRBD1
CDR3aa: CASVQGLSTDTQYF
CDR3nt: TGTGCCAGCGTACAGGGGTTAAGCACAGATACGCAGTATTTT

abundance: .
v_gene: TRBV15
j_gene: TRBJ2-7
d_gene: TRBD1
CDR3aa: CATSSGQGTYEQYF
CDR3nt: TGTGCCACCAGCTCGGGACAGGGAACATACGAGCAGTACTTC

abundance: .
v_gene: TRBV5-1
j_gene: TRBJ2-5
d_gene: TRBD2
CDR3aa: CASSRVAGEGETQYF
CDR3nt: TGCGCCAGCAGCCGCGTTGCGGGGGAAGGAGAGACCCAGTACTTC

abundance: .
v_gene: TRBV7-6
j_gene: TRBJ2-7
d_gene: TRBD2
CDR3aa: CASSSALAGSSYEQYF
CDR3nt: TGTGCCAGCAGCTCGGCCCTAGCGGGGAGCTCCTACGAGCAGTACTTC

abundance: .
v_gene: TRBV27
j_gene: TRBJ1-5
d_gene: .
CDR3aa: CASSFRRGTQPQHF
CDR3nt: TGTGCCAGCAGCTTCAGGAGGGGTACGCAGCCCCAGCATTTT

abundance: .
v_gene: TRBV6-1
j_gene: TRBJ2-7
d_gene: TRBD2
CDR3aa: CASSIAGERYEQYF
CDR3nt: TGTGCCAGCAGTATAGCGGGGGAAAGGTACGAGCAGTACTTC

abundance: .
v_gene: TRBV27
j_gene: TRBJ2-3
d_gene: TRBD2
CDR3aa: CASSQPGLAGMVTDTQYF
CDR3nt: TGTGCCAGCAGTCAGCCGGGACTAGCGGGAATGGTGACAGATACGCAGTATTTT

abundance: .
v_gene: TRBV7-2
j_gene: TRBJ1-2
d_gene: .
CDR3aa: CASSLVRTNYGYTF
CDR3nt: TGTGCCAGCAGCTTAGTCAGGACTAACTATGGCTACACCTTC

abundance: .
v_gene: TRBV7-6
j_gene: TRBJ2-1
d_gene: .
CDR3aa: CASSFHDSYNEQFF
CDR3nt: TGTGCCAGCAGCTTCCACGACTCATACAATGAGCAGTTCTTC

abundance: .
v_gene: TRBV6-6
j_gene: TRBJ2-3
d_gene: .
CDR3aa: CASSYSDGGGGDTQYF
CDR3nt: TGTGCCAGCAGTTACTCAGACGGGGGCGGGGGAGATACGCAGTATTTT

abundance: .
v_gene: TRBV28
j_gene: TRBJ1-2
d_gene: .
CDR3aa: CASSSGAFNYGYTF
CDR3nt: TGTGCCAGCAGTTCAGGGGCTTTTAACTATGGCTACACCTTC

abundance: .
v_gene: TRBV7-2
j_gene: TRBJ1-1
d_gene: .
CDR3aa: CASSLAGLMNTEAFF
CDR3nt: TGTGCCAGCAGCTTAGCGGGGCTCATGAACACTGAAGCTTTCTTT

abundance: .
v_gene: TRBV7-8
j_gene: TRBJ2-7
d_gene: TRBD1
CDR3aa: CASSLAPRGRSYEQYF
CDR3nt: TGTGCCAGCAGCTTAGCCCCCAGGGGGCGCTCCTACGAGCAGTACTTC

abundance: .
v_gene: TRBV11-2
j_gene: TRBJ2-1
d_gene: .
CDR3aa: CASSLEASEQFF
CDR3nt: TGTGCCAGCAGCTTAGAAGCGTCTGAGCAGTTCTTC

abundance: .
v_gene: TRBV7-9
j_gene: TRBJ2-1
d_gene: .
CDR3aa: CASSSGLGVLVQFF
CDR3nt: TGTGCCAGCAGCTCGGGACTGGGAGTTCTGGTGCAGTTCTTC

abundance: .
v_gene: TRBV5-4
j_gene: TRBJ1-2
d_gene: .
CDR3aa: CATTNLGLPGHGYTF
CDR3nt: TGTGCCACTACGAACCTGGGCCTCCCTGGGCATGGCTACACCTTC

abundance: .
v_gene: TRBV11-2
j_gene: TRBJ1-6
d_gene: .
CDR3aa: CASSFSRGNSPLHF
CDR3nt: TGTGCCAGCAGCTTTTCCAGGGGAAATTCACCCCTCCACTTT

abundance: .
v_gene: TRBV23-1
j_gene: TRBJ1-1
d_gene: TRBD1
CDR3aa: CASSQRGTGGSRSDTEAFF
CDR3nt: TGCGCCAGCAGTCAGAGAGGGACAGGGGGATCGCGTAGTGACACTGAAGCTTTCTTT

abundance: .
v_gene: TRBV21-1
j_gene: TRBJ1-6
d_gene: .
CDR3aa: CASSKRGTGEHNSPLHF
CDR3nt: TGTGCCAGCAGCAAACGGGGTACAGGGGAGCATAATTCACCCCTCCACTTT

abundance: .
v_gene: TRBV7-9
j_gene: TRBJ1-6
d_gene: TRBD1
CDR3aa: CASNQQGARNSPLHF
CDR3nt: TGTGCCAGCAACCAACAGGGGGCTCGGAATTCACCCCTCCACTTT

abundance: .
v_gene: TRBV18
j_gene: TRBJ2-2
d_gene: .
CDR3aa: CASSPGRMNTGELFF
CDR3nt: TGTGCCAGCTCACCAGGGAGGATGAACACCGGGGAGCTGTTTTTT

abundance: .
v_gene: TRBV4-2
j_gene: TRBJ2-6
d_gene: .
CDR3aa: CASSQRHLAGANVLTF
CDR3nt: TGTGCCAGCAGCCAAAGGCATCTAGCTGGGGCCAACGTCCTGACTTTC

abundance: .
v_gene: TRBV23-1
j_gene: TRBJ1-1
d_gene: .
CDR3aa: CASSQWRGQGGNTEAFF
CDR3nt: TGCGCCAGCAGTCAATGGCGCGGTCAGGGAGGAAACACTGAAGCTTTCTTT

abundance: .
v_gene: TRBV11-1
j_gene: TRBJ1-1
d_gene: .
CDR3aa: CASSLQRGDTEAFF
CDR3nt: TGTGCCAGCAGCCTACAGCGGGGTGACACTGAAGCTTTCTTT

abundance: .
v_gene: TRBV4-1
j_gene: TRBJ1-5
d_gene: .
CDR3aa: CASSQDFSPRSNQPQHF
CDR3nt: TGCGCCAGCAGCCAAGATTTCTCTCCGCGGAGCAATCAGCCCCAGCATTTT

abundance: .
v_gene: TRBV4-1
j_gene: TRBJ2-2
d_gene: TRBD2
CDR3aa: CASSQEEWDQRGPNTGELFF
CDR3nt: TGCGCCAGCAGCCAAGAAGAATGGGACCAGCGGGGCCCGAACACCGGGGAGCTGTTTTTT

abundance: .
v_gene: TRBV7-9
j_gene: TRBJ2-5
d_gene: .
CDR3aa: CASSLPPGIRSQETQYF
CDR3nt: TGTGCCAGCAGCTTACCCCCCGGGATTAGATCCCAAGAGACCCAGTACTTC

abundance: .
v_gene: TRBV18
j_gene: TRBJ2-3
d_gene: TRBD2
CDR3aa: CASSPRTSGLDTQYF
CDR3nt: TGTGCCAGCTCACCACGCACTAGCGGTTTAGATACGCAGTATTTT

abundance: .
v_gene: TRBV27
j_gene: TRBJ1-5
d_gene: .
CDR3aa: CASGAAQPQHF
CDR3nt: TGTGCCAGCGGGGCAGCTCAGCCCCAGCATTTT

abundance: .
v_gene: TRBV6-5
j_gene: TRBJ2-1
d_gene: .
CDR3aa: CASSYSTGSYNEQFF
CDR3nt: TGTGCCAGCAGTTACTCTACAGGGTCCTACAATGAGCAGTTCTTC

abundance: .
v_gene: TRBV6-1
j_gene: TRBJ2-3
d_gene: TRBD1
CDR3aa: CASSEFSGQGTDTQYF
CDR3nt: TGTGCCAGCAGTGAATTTTCGGGACAGGGCACAGATACGCAGTATTTT

abundance: .
v_gene: TRBV19
j_gene: TRBJ2-7
d_gene: TRBD2
CDR3aa: CASSIYSLAGASGEQYF
CDR3nt: TGTGCCAGTAGTATCTATAGCTTAGCGGGGGCCTCGGGTGAGCAGTACTTC

abundance: .
v_gene: TRBV28
j_gene: TRBJ2-7
d_gene: TRBD2
CDR3aa: CASSPLNPDAREGGWEQYF
CDR3nt: TGTGCCAGCAGCCCCCTAAACCCGGATGCGCGGGAGGGAGGGTGGGAGCAGTACTTC

abundance: .
v_gene: TRBV6-1
j_gene: TRBJ2-2
d_gene: TRBD1
CDR3aa: CASSDRQGFTGELFF
CDR3nt: TGTGCCAGCAGTGACCGACAGGGGTTCACCGGGGAGCTGTTTTTT

abundance: .
v_gene: TRBV6-5
j_gene: TRBJ2-2
d_gene: TRBD1
CDR3aa: CASSTRTGNTGELFF
CDR3nt: TGTGCCAGCAGTACCCGGACAGGGAACACCGGGGAGCTGTTTTTT

abundance: .
v_gene: TRBV5-6
j_gene: TRBJ1-3
d_gene: TRBD1
CDR3aa: CASSLRGLGGNTIYF
CDR3nt: TGTGCCAGCAGCCTCAGGGGGTTAGGTGGAAACACCATATATTTT

abundance: .
v_gene: TRBV12-5
j_gene: TRBJ1-3
d_gene: .
CDR3aa: CASGREEGVSGNTIYF
CDR3nt: TGTGCTAGTGGTCGGGAGGAGGGGGTCTCTGGAAACACCATATATTTT

abundance: .
v_gene: TRBV6-4
j_gene: TRBJ2-5
d_gene: .
CDR3aa: CASKSRNMPETKREETQYF
CDR3nt: TGTGCCAGCAAGTCCCGGAACATGCCCGAGACAAAGAGGGAAGAGACCCAGTACTTC

abundance: .
v_gene: TRBV5-1
j_gene: TRBJ2-3
d_gene: TRBD2
CDR3aa: CASRATSGSSTDTQYF
CDR3nt: TGCGCCAGCAGAGCCACTAGCGGGAGTAGCACAGATACGCAGTATTTT

abundance: .
v_gene: TRBV11-2
j_gene: TRBJ2-7
d_gene: TRBD2
CDR3aa: CASSLSGSSYEQYF
CDR3nt: TGTGCCAGCAGCTTAAGCGGGAGCTCCTACGAGCAGTACTTC

abundance: .
v_gene: TRBV11-2
j_gene: TRBJ2-1
d_gene: TRBD2
CDR3aa: CASSFSGSPYNEQFF
CDR3nt: TGTGCCAGCAGCTTTAGCGGGAGCCCTTACAATGAGCAGTTCTTC

abundance: .
v_gene: TRBV18
j_gene: TRBJ1-4
d_gene: .
CDR3aa: CASSPPGDLEKLFF
CDR3nt: TGTGCCAGCTCACCACCAGGGGATCTTGAAAAACTGTTTTTT

abundance: .
v_gene: TRBV19
j_gene: TRBJ2-2
d_gene: .
CDR3aa: CASSRQGRAGELFF
CDR3nt: TGTGCCAGTAGTAGGCAGGGCAGAGCCGGGGAGCTGTTTTTT

abundance: .
v_gene: TRBV10-3
j_gene: TRBJ2-2
d_gene: TRBD2
CDR3aa: CAISGSGGTGELFF
CDR3nt: TGTGCCATCAGTGGTTCGGGGGGGACCGGGGAGCTGTTTTTT